This T cell receptor (beta chain) stems from a study of shared clonotypes between healthy human individuals. The ends were cut back, 4 bases at V and 5 bases at J, with 18 bases in the middle. Per germline, CDR1 SGHRS and CDR2 YFSETQ. The CDR3 extends over 15 amino acids. TCRdb's table, derived via immunoSEQ multiplex PCR, lists solely in-frame clones and lacks some. The table shows roughly 110,000 clones, with around 68% occurring only once. The chain employs TRBV5-1 and TRBJ2-5, with TRBD2 as a possible D gene (6 bases). The source material was memory CD8+ T cells sorted from blood. The subset denotes: CD45RO+ cells pooled with CCR7-negative TemRA cells. The receptor was derived from a woman aged 25-40 years in good health. The CDR3 bases are TGCGCCAGCAGCCCGGGGGTTAGAGGGGCTGAGACCCAGTACTTC. Translated: CASSPGVRGAETQYF.